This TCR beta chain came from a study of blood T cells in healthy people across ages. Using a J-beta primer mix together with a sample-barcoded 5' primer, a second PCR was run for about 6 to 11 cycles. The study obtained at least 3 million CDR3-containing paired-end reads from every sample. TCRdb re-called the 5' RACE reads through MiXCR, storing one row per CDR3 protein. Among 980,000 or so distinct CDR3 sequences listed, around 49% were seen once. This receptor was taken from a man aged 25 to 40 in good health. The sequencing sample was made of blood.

The DNA of the CDR3 is TGCAGTGCACAGGCCGGGGGGGCCTCCTATAATTCACCCCTCCACTTT. Its protein product is CSAQAGGASYNSPLHF. The gene calls are TRBV20-1 and TRBJ1-6; tentative D call: TRBD1 (6 bases). CDR1 is DFQATT, CDR2 SNEGSKA, per germline (reference sequence). This CDR3 has 16 amino acids. Trimming shortened V by 6 bases and J by 0 bases, and 15 bases separated the two germline ends.